This T cell receptor beta chain was captured by sequencing in a study of glioma-infiltrating T cells after dendritic cell vaccination (TCRdb year 2016). Regarding the study in general: A cohort of 15 glioblastoma patients from Phase I and II dendritic cell vaccination trials was included, of whom 9 were newly diagnosed and 6 had recurrent disease. Each patient was given three intradermal dendritic cell vaccine injections, spaced two weeks apart, in the arm below the axilla. To make the vaccine, monocyte-derived dendritic cells were cultured for about seven days with IL-4 and GM-CSF and then pulsed overnight with autologous tumor lysate. Survival after dendritic cell vaccination was correlated with TCR sequencing metrics such as TIL content and the overlap between tumor and blood repertoires. Between the early 2000s and the early 2010s, patients were given autologous tumor lysate-pulsed dendritic cell vaccination. Tumor-infiltrating lymphocyte content was quantified and tumor and blood repertoires were compared in dendritic cell-vaccinated glioblastoma patients by deep sequencing of TCR beta CDR3 regions.

What the research found in general, with its limitations: The response model built on TCR overlap across three groups was characterized as speculative, with prospective validation still needed. After dendritic cell vaccination, a higher estimated pretreatment TIL content predicted longer time to progression and overall survival. The cohort was small and heterogeneous, only a few patients had full blood and tumor sets, and even fewer had initial-recurrent tumor pairs. No direct relationship between TCR clonality and survival was found, suggesting a diverse polyclonal response may matter.

On this clone itself: There is no known antigen for this receptor. The sample holds no much larger clone one base away, and base qualities are not on file.

What this sample's time point label stands for: after dendritic cell vaccination, including at tumor progression/relapse. Patients were selected on the basis of adequate residual fresh-frozen tumor tissue and more than two years of available survival data. Molecular status otherwise varied across the glioblastoma patients, but none of them carried an isocitrate dehydrogenase mutation. PBMC were collected before vaccination, two weeks after the third vaccination, and at tumor progression if progression occurred. The Qiagen DNeasy Blood extraction Kit was used to extract genomic DNA. Cut back by 9 bases and 0 bases, the V and J ends lie 13 bases apart. CDR1 and CDR2 were assigned from the germline V gene as SGDLS and YYNGEE. Including cysteine and phenylalanine, the CDR3 has 14 amino acids. Just the 42-base CDR3 DNA is kept, in frame starting at base 1. The immunoSEQ assay amplified TCRB CDR3 regions from about 2 micrograms of genomic DNA, or from all available DNA when less than that amount was available. Multiplex PCR used 60 forward primers for TCR V beta segments and 13 reverse primers for J beta segments. Synthetic control templates were spiked into each sample at limiting dilution to estimate reads per starting template. The Illumina HiSeq System generated sequencing reads of 87 bp. In the paper's pipeline: To remove PCR and sequencing errors, closely related sequences were merged with a nearest neighbor algorithm. TCR overlap was defined as the percentage of unique tumor TCR beta sequences that were also found in the peripheral blood of the same patient. Imported from immuneACCESS, the table was reduced by TCRdb to in-frame sequences with V and J called. These copies leave out some clones; in studies compared against another copy, an unresolved V gene accounts for under half, and the cause of the remainder is not known. That table is the source of V, J and clone size, and D and trimming were worked out from the DNA. Across this sample there are fewer than 60,000 clones, with approximately 89% seen only once. The ten largest clonotypes hold roughly 5.3% of the sample.

The sequence came from a human donor with glioblastoma. The chain couples TRBV9 to TRBJ2-1; the D gene assignment is ambiguous. The material sequenced was blood, taken after dendritic cell vaccination. The CDR3 sequence is CATSAESSYNEQFF. The DNA sequence is as follows: TGTGCCACGTCGGCGGAGAGCTCCTACAATGAGCAGTTCTTC.